The TCR beta chain under discussion was sequenced for a study of shared clonotypes between healthy human individuals. Study-wide context: Per-donor plates numbered three CD4 naive, three CD4 memory, two CD8 naive and one CD8 memory.

Clones were sequenced by immunoSEQ multiplex PCR, and TCRdb holds only the in-frame ones, with some missing. The data contain about 2.4 million clones, more than 80% of them seen just once; the ten biggest clones take up 0.13% to 0.15%. All of the donors resided in Nashville, Tennessee, and each was a Caucasian adult. The CDR3 is 17 residues long. Trimming removed 3 bases from V and 5 bases from J; junction bases left unmatched: 7. Germline assignment: CDR1 LNHDA and CDR2 SQIVND (reference sequence). The V gene is TRBV19, the J gene TRBJ2-7, with 16 positions matching TRBD2. The TCR comes from a man between 18 and 29 years old in good health. The specimen sequenced was naive CD4+ T cells sorted from blood. Sample subset: CD45RA+ positively selected. The CDR3 nucleotides read TGTGCCAGTAGTATTCAAGGGACTAGCGGGGGGGCCAACGAGCAGTACTTC. Translated: CASSIQGTSGGANEQYF.